This TCR beta chain was retrieved from a study of beta chain features in type 1 diabetes (dated by TCRdb to the late 2010s). For context, the study as a whole: No differences in mean age, gender distribution, total cell number or subset yield were found between patients and healthy donors. Naive and central memory subsets were obtained from all 30 or so donors, but regulatory and stem cell-like memory subsets were isolated from only 8 patients and about 8 healthy donors. In the study, TCRB repertoires of sorted circulating CD4+ T cell subsets from recently diagnosed type 1 diabetes patients were compared with those of matched healthy donors. A total of some 110 million sorted cells were examined across all samples, and the number of cells per subset was strongly correlated with RNA yield.

The V end loses 1 base and the J end loses 4 bases, and a stretch of 7 bases separates them. The CDR3 measures 13 amino acids from cysteine to phenylalanine. Only the CDR3 DNA stays, 39 bases, in frame from base 1. CDR1 and CDR2 were assigned from the germline V gene as SGHAT and FQNNGV. A single peripheral blood draw of around 120 mL on average was collected from each donor into heparinised tubes. A BD FACSAria II was used to sort naive, central memory, regulatory and stem cell-like memory CD4+ T cells with a panel that included CD45RO, CCR7, CD25, CD127, CD95 and CD27. Purity was above 95% for every sorted population. PBMCs were isolated right away by Lymphoprep density gradient centrifugation and were stained directly, without culture. So that batch effects would be minimized, each experiment stained and sorted samples in pairs, pairing one healthy donor with one patient. The entire amount of isolated RNA was reverse transcribed using the High Capacity cDNA Reverse Transcription Kit, so the sequenced TCRB transcripts were expressed ones. Deep immunoSEQ sequencing was applied to naive, central memory and regulatory T cell samples, giving an average of around 4 million total reads per sample. Sorted cells were lysed in RLT buffer, and RNA was extracted using DNase-treated RNeasy Micro or Mini kits according to cell number. To prevent cross-contamination, each cell subset was processed individually, whereas patient and healthy donor samples were processed jointly. The immunoSEQ multiplex PCR was used to amplify TCRB sequences from cDNA, generating 87-bp fragments that spanned the CDR3 region. Sequencing of the amplicons was performed on the Illumina HiSeq platform. Turning to the authors' computational methods: PCR bias was computationally corrected using synthetic template baselines, reads within Hamming distance 2 were collapsed, and singletons that could not be merged were discarded. Reads were aligned to IMGT to assign V, D and J genes, CDR3 length, and insertions or deletions at six rearrangement sites. Within each subset, clonotype counts were normalized to sorted cell number, and only after that were true diversity and Gini coefficients computed with the tcR R package. Repertoire sharing was quantified using the overlap coefficient calculated on TCRB nucleotide sequences. This is the immuneACCESS table as TCRdb keeps it, with only in-frame sequences that have V and J called. A part of the clones is gone; compared with another copy, unresolved V genes explain less than half, and the rest is unexplained. V, J and clone size reflect that table, while D and trimming were determined from the DNA. Across this sample there are 25,000 or so clones, with nearly 70% seen only once. Jointly, the top ten make up around 2% of the sample.

Concerning this clone itself: Its cognate antigen has yet to be identified. No clone much larger than this one lies a single base away; base qualities are absent.

The study at large found these results: Sequencing cDNA rather than genomic DNA could over-represent highly expressing activated cells, although activation and CD3 levels did not differ between groups. Fewer insertions and more nucleotide deletions at VDJ recombination sites were observed in patients with type 1 diabetes, implying thymic rearrangement abnormalities. In all four CD4+ subsets, TCRB CDR3 length was moderately but significantly shorter in type 1 diabetes patients. Shorter templates might have been favored by PCR, but patient and control samples were amplified and corrected together, so both groups would have been affected equally by any skew. Naive, central memory and regulatory TCRB repertoires appeared to be more similar among patients than among healthy donors. Because the HLA sub-analyses included only small numbers of individuals, any influence of HLA type on TCRB rearrangement was left unresolved.

The rearranged chain carries TRBV11-2 and TRBJ2-5; no D segment can be confidently identified. The source of this sequence is a woman in her thirties or forties in good health. The sample taken for sequencing was Tregs from blood. The sample's cell subset or site label is to be understood as: regulatory CD4+ T cells. DNA sequence: TGTGCCAGCAGCTTAGTGCGGCCAGAGACCCAGTACTTC. Its protein is CASSLVRPETQYF. Where the CDR3 stops, the reference TRBV11-2 and TRBJ2-5 genes take over; the full variable domain is EAGVAQSPRYKIIEKRQSVAFWCNPISGHATLYWYQQILGQGPKLLIQFQNNGVVDDSQLPKDRFSAERLKGVDSTLKIQPAKLEDSAVYLCASSLVRPETQYFGPGTRLLVL.